A single sample gave rise to the 17 T cell receptor beta chains below, sequenced in a study of cytomegalovirus exposure and HLA in healthy donors. The PCR contained 60 Vbeta and 13 Jbeta primers. Data came from immunoSEQ multiplex PCR; TCRdb stores just in-frame clones and leaves some out. The profile shows tens of thousands of clones, 78% of them singletons. The specimen was PBMCs. The source is a woman aged 40 to 50 in good health and CMV-seronegative.

The J gene is TRBJ2-7, the V gene TRBV7-2; D not certain. Looked up from germline, CDR1 is SGHTA and CDR2 is FQGNSA. The V end lost 1 base, the J end lost 7 bases, and 5 bases lay between the germline ends. The length of the CDR3 is 11 residues. CDR3 sequence (DNA): TGTGCCAGCAGCTTAGTAGAGGAGCAGTACTTC. It yields the protein CASSLVEEQYF.

This clone was seen a single time. The chain combines TRBV28 with TRBJ1-2; a possible D gene is TRBD1 (5 bases). V was trimmed by 4 bases and J by 8 bases, leaving 8 bases between them. The CDR3 runs to 11 residues. Germline loops: CDR1 MDHEN, CDR2 SYDVKM. Here the CDR3 reads CASSWGVGYTF. As DNA, the CDR3 is TGTGCCAGCAGTTGGGGGGTCGGCTACACCTTC.

This clone was counted a few times. This chain links TRBV27 with TRBJ1-4, with D possibly TRBD1 on 5 matching bases. Trimming took off 6 bases at V and 0 bases at J, with 11 bases between the two ends. The CDR3 spans 15 residues. CDR1 is MNHEY and CDR2 is SMNVEV in the germline V gene (reference sequence). The CDR3 nucleotides are TGTGCCAGCAGGTCCGGGACTGCAACTAATGAAAAACTGTTTTTT. Its translation: CASRSGTATNEKLFF.

The chain employs TRBV2 and TRBJ1-1; D ambiguous. CDR3 length equals 15 residues. Per the germline V gene, CDR1 is SNHLY and CDR2 is FYNNEI. The germline V and J ends were trimmed by 0 bases and 1 base, with 9 bases remaining between them. CDR3 DNA sequence: TGTGCCAGCAGTGAAGCGATAACAGCGAACACTGAAGCTTTCTTT. The encoded protein is CASSEAITANTEAFF. Filled out from reference TRBV2 and TRBJ1-1, the complete variable domain reads EPEVTQTPSHQVTQMGQEVILRCVPISNHLYFYWYRQILGQKVEFLVSFYNNEISEKSEIFDDQFSVERPDGSNFTLKIRSTKLEDSAMYFCASSEAITANTEAFFGQGTRLTVV.

A single count supports this clone. The V gene is TRBV7-9, the J gene TRBJ1-2, with D tentatively TRBD1 (6 bases). With 3 bases removed from V and 4 bases from J, the gap between germline ends came to 6 bases. CDR3 size: 12 residues. Germline lookup yields CDR1 SEHNR and CDR2 FQNEAQ (reference sequence). CDR3 sequence: CASSLTGYGYTF. CDR3 nucleotide sequence: TGTGCCAGCAGCTTGACAGGCTATGGCTACACCTTC.

The chain joins TRBV6-5 to TRBJ1-1; possible D gene TRBD1, 6 bases. Trimming pared 6 bases from V and 1 base from J, leaving 12 bases between. CDR1 is MNHEY and CDR2 is SVGAGI in the germline V gene. This CDR3 region has 14 residues. This CDR3 is CASSNGQTNTEAFF. CDR3 coding DNA: TGTGCCAGCAGCAATGGACAGACGAACACTGAAGCTTTCTTT.

Comments on this clone: Additional DNA sequences in this sample encode the identical CDR3. This chain uses TRBV10-1 with TRBJ2-7; 9 bases fit TRBD2. From germline, CDR1 is WNHNN and CDR2 SYGVQD (reference sequence). The CDR3 totals 14 residues. Trimming cost V 6 bases and J 7 bases; bases outside gene matches: 10. The CDR3 here is CASSPSGRSGEQYF. The DNA for the CDR3 is TGCGCCAGCAGCCCCAGCGGGAGGTCGGGGGAGCAGTACTTC.

This chain uses TRBV28 with TRBJ1-6; the D gene is possibly TRBD1 (6 bases). V shed 1 base and J shed 9 bases, with 16 bases lying between them. CDR1 is MDHEN, CDR2 SYDVKM, per germline. CDR3 length: 16 residues. The CDR3 coding sequence is TGTGCCAGCAGTTTATCGTCCAGGGGTTGGGGTTCACCCCTCCACTTT. This codes for CASSLSSRGWGSPLHF.

V usage is TRBV28 and J usage is TRBJ1-2; D is perhaps TRBD1 (5 bases). This CDR3 contains 13 residues. Trimming took off 7 bases at V and 8 bases at J, with 17 bases between the two ends. From germline, CDR1 is MDHEN and CDR2 SYDVKM. Here the CDR3 DNA reads TGTGCCAGCATTGGGCAGGGCCTTTTAGGCTACACCTTC. This sequence encodes CASIGQGLLGYTF.

The sample holds a few counts of this clone. The V call is TRBV2, the J call TRBJ2-2; 8 positions match TRBD2. This CDR3 comprises 15 residues. Looked up from germline, CDR1 is SNHLY and CDR2 is FYNNEI. With V trimmed by 4 bases and J by 2 bases, 3 bases remained unmatched. CDR3 loop: CASSVSGSNTGELFF. DNA of the CDR3: TGTGCCAGCAGTGTAAGCGGGAGTAACACCGGGGAGCTGTTTTTT.

The chain joins TRBV5-1 to TRBJ2-2; maybe TRBD2 (5 bases). The CDR3 runs 16 residues. The ends were cut back, 1 base at V and 7 bases at J, with 17 bases in the middle. Looked up from germline, CDR1 is SGHRS and CDR2 is YFSETQ. The CDR3 protein is CASSLLGGSQGGELFF. CDR3 nucleotide sequence: TGCGCCAGCAGCTTGTTGGGTGGGAGTCAAGGCGGGGAGCTGTTTTTT.

V gene TRBV30 combines with J gene TRBJ2-1, with TRBD2 identical over 13 bases. The CDR3 consists of 18 residues. Per germline, CDR1 GTSNPN and CDR2 SVGIG (reference sequence). V dropped 3 bases and J dropped 3; count of bases not matched to a gene: 11. The chain's CDR3 is CAWRGRTSGSGGYNEQFF. The CDR3 DNA reads TGTGCCTGGAGAGGGAGGACTAGCGGGAGTGGGGGCTACAATGAGCAGTTCTTC.

The chain is built from TRBV27 and TRBJ2-5; no clear D gene. TRBJ2-7 explains the end of the DNA better; the J call may be wrong. The CDR3 extends over 10 amino acids. Germline V gives CDR1 MNHEY, CDR2 SMNVEV (reference sequence). CDR3 coding DNA: TGTGCCAGCAGTCCCTACGAGCAGTACTTC. Residues: CASSPYEQYF.

V and J are TRBV10-3 and TRBJ2-1; TRBD2 matches at 14 bases. The CDR3 runs 17 residues. The junction had 13 bases not matched to a gene; V was cut back by 0 bases and J by 15 bases. Germline CDR1 reads ENHRY; CDR2 reads SYGVKD. In nucleotides, the CDR3 is TGTGCCATCAGTGAGTCGGGGACTAGCGGGAGAAATCGAGAAAGGTTCTTC. Its translation: CAISESGTSGRNRERFF.

The V call is TRBV7-9, the J call TRBJ1-2; TRBD1 might be the D (5 bases). V lost 1 base and J 3 bases, leaving 12 bases between the germline ends. Germline V gene lookup returns CDR1 SEHNR and CDR2 FQNEAQ (reference sequence). The CDR3 is 15 residues long. DNA of the CDR3: TGTGCCAGCAGCTTAGATGGCAGGGTTGACTATGGCTACACCTTC. This gives the protein CASSLDGRVDYGYTF.

This chain joins TRBV6-1 and TRBJ2-7, with 7 bases lining up with TRBD1. The junction had 3 bases not matched to a gene; V was cut back by 3 bases and J by 4 bases. Germline V gene lookup returns CDR1 MNHNS and CDR2 SASEGT. The length of the CDR3 is 13 residues. The CDR3 here is CASSDRGSYEQYF. CDR3 DNA sequence: TGTGCCAGCAGTGACAGGGGGAGTTACGAGCAGTACTTC.

The chain has TRBV6-5 and TRBJ1-6; D is perhaps TRBD1 (5 bases). The CDR3 contains 15 residues. Germline CDR1 is MNHEY and CDR2 is SVGAGI. Trimming cost V 11 bases and J 4 bases, with 18 bases left between them. The CDR3, as DNA: TGTGCCTCATCGTCCAGGGCCTCATATAATTCACCCCTCCACTTT. It codes for CASSSRASYNSPLHF.